A single sample gave rise to the 24 T cell receptor beta chains below, sequenced in a study of blood T cell repertoires in COVID-19. Produced via immunoSEQ multiplex PCR; TCRdb's table is partial and in-frame only. Of 68,000 or so clones listed, 70% to 90% are singletons. The sequencing sample was made of peripheral blood. These receptors were obtained from a man aged 50 or older with acute or convalescent COVID-19.

The gene calls are TRBV5-4 and TRBJ1-5; a weak D match, TRBD1 (5 bases). Deletions cut 0 bases from V and 2 bases from J, with 6 bases between. From germline, CDR1 is SGHNT and CDR2 YYREEE (reference sequence). The CDR3 runs to 14 residues. As DNA, the CDR3 is TGTGCCAGCAGCTTGGAAGGGGGCAATCAGCCCCAGCATTTT. Its translation is CASSLEGGNQPQHF.

This sequence joins TRBV2 and TRBJ2-2; 10 bases line up with TRBD1. Germline CDR1 SNHLY, CDR2 FYNNEI. The CDR3 sequence is 14 residues long. Trimming took 8 bases from V and 3 from J; bases not matched to a gene: 3. CDR3 coding DNA: TGTGCCAGCGGGACAGGGGTCTACACCGGGGAGCTGTTTTTT. Translated, it gives CASGTGVYTGELFF.

The gene calls are TRBV3-1 (or the pseudogene TRBV3-2) and TRBJ1-5, with 10 bases aligning to TRBD1. Trimming cost V 2 bases and J 2 bases; bases outside gene matches: 9. CDR1 LGHDT and CDR2 YNNKEL come from the germline V gene (reference sequence). CDR3 length equals 18 residues. CDR3 sequence (DNA): TGTGCCAGCAGCCAACATACCGGGACAGGGGAACGCAATCAGCCCCAGCATTTT. Encoded protein: CASSQHTGTGERNQPQHF.

This chain links TRBV15 with TRBJ2-6, with 7 bases matching TRBD1. V lost 6 bases and J lost 0; bases outside the gene matches: 5. Germline CDR1 reads LNHNV; CDR2 reads YYDKDF (reference sequence). The CDR3 length is 16 residues. CDR3 DNA: TGTGCCACCAGGGAGGACAGGAGCTCTGGGGCCAACGTCCTGACTTTC. It is translated as CATREDRSSGANVLTF.

V is TRBV29-1 and J is TRBJ2-1; no clear D. Germline assignment: CDR1 SQVTM and CDR2 ANQGSEA. Trimming stripped 6 bases from V and 10 bases from J, with 10 bases between. The CDR3 contains 10 residues. CDR3 DNA: TGCAGCGTAGCCGAAATAGAGCAGTTCTTC. Its protein is CSVAEIEQFF.

This chain uses TRBV29-1 with TRBJ1-2; the D gene is possibly TRBD1 (6 bases). The CDR3 spans 11 residues. V was cut by 7 bases and J by 3 bases, with 9 bases left in between. The V gene's germline CDR1 is SQVTM and CDR2 ANQGSEA. As DNA, the CDR3 is TGCAGCGCCGAGGGGGACTATGGCTACACCTTC. Protein: CSAEGDYGYTF.

The chain combines TRBV24-1 with TRBJ2-2, with 7 bases aligning to TRBD1. The germline V gene encodes CDR1 KGHDR and CDR2 SFDVKD. J was trimmed by 0 bases and V by 2 bases; bases with no gene match: 2. The CDR3 consists of 16 residues. The CDR3 here is CATSDWTGPNTGELFF. CDR3 DNA: TGTGCCACCAGTGATTGGACAGGACCGAACACCGGGGAGCTGTTTTTT.

The chain carries TRBV15 and TRBJ2-2; TRBD1 agrees at 10 bases. V was clipped by 3 bases and J by 4 bases; unmatched bases: 2. CDR1 LNHNV and CDR2 YYDKDF come from the germline V gene (reference sequence). This CDR3 contains 15 residues. This CDR3 is CATSRDRGVTGELFF. CDR3 coding DNA: TGTGCCACCAGCAGGGACAGGGGGGTCACCGGGGAGCTGTTTTTT.

The V and J genes are TRBV4-1 and TRBJ2-2; D possibly corresponds to TRBD2 (6 bases). The CDR3 length is 15 residues. The germline V gene has CDR1 MGHRA and CDR2 YSYEKL. Trimming shortened V by 2 bases and J by 0 bases, and 7 bases separated the two germline ends. The CDR3 sequence is CASSQQRANTGELFF. The CDR3 DNA follows: TGCGCCAGCAGCCAACAGCGGGCGAACACCGGGGAGCTGTTTTTT.

This clone was seen a few times. The chain has TRBV3-1 (or the pseudogene TRBV3-2) and TRBJ1-1, with 7 positions matching TRBD1. The CDR3 covers 15 residues. CDR1 is LGHDT, CDR2 YNNKEL, per germline (reference sequence). With 1 base clipped from V and 3 bases from J, the junction kept 5 bases outside the gene matches. In DNA form, the CDR3 reads TGTGCCAGCAGCCAAGCCCTTACAGGGGACACTGAAGCTTTCTTT. It encodes CASSQALTGDTEAFF.

The chain links TRBV6-5 to TRBJ1-2, with TRBD1 matching 9 bases. Germline V gene lookup returns CDR1 MNHEY and CDR2 SVGAGI. The junction had 10 bases not matched to a gene; V was cut back by 10 bases and J by 7 bases. CDR3 length equals 13 residues. DNA of the CDR3: TGTGCCACCGCGGGACAGGGTGGCAGTGGCTACACCTTC. Its protein is CATAGQGGSGYTF.

The chain links TRBV6-1 to TRBJ2-1; 8 nucleotides line up with TRBD2. Germline trimming cut 6 bases from V and 10 bases from J; bases unmatched to any gene: 5. The V gene's germline CDR1 is MNHNS and CDR2 SASEGT. CDR3 length equals 12 residues. The CDR3 DNA sequence: TGTGCCAGCAGACTTAGCGGGGACGAGCAGTTCTTC. Residues: CASRLSGDEQFF.

V is TRBV3-1 (or the pseudogene TRBV3-2) and J is TRBJ1-4, with 7 bases lining up with TRBD1. This CDR3 region has 14 residues. The germline CDR1 and CDR2 sequences are LGHDT and YNNKEL (reference sequence). V lost 5 bases and J lost 8; bases outside the gene matches: 8. The DNA for the CDR3 is TGTGCCAGCAGCATGACAGGGCTTGGAGAAAAACTGTTTTTT. It yields the protein CASSMTGLGEKLFF.

The chain combines TRBV29-1 with TRBJ2-1; possible D gene TRBD2, 5 bases. This CDR3 has 14 residues. V was trimmed by 8 bases and J by 6 bases, leaving 20 bases between them. The germline V gene has CDR1 SQVTM and CDR2 ANQGSEA. The CDR3: CSLYQAEVSNEQFF. In nucleotides, the CDR3 is TGCAGCCTATACCAAGCGGAAGTGAGCAATGAGCAGTTCTTC.

The genes are TRBV5-1 and TRBJ1-1, with unresolved D. This CDR3 is built from 14 residues. Germline V gene lookup returns CDR1 SGHRS and CDR2 YFSETQ. V was pared by 4 bases and J by 0 bases, with 10 bases between. Written as DNA, the CDR3 is TGCGCCAGCAGCAAGGCGGAAATGAACACTGAAGCTTTCTTT. The encoded protein is CASSKAEMNTEAFF. The full variable domain, with the rest looked up from reference TRBV5-1 and TRBJ1-1, is KAGVTQTPRYLIKTRGQQVTLSCSPISGHRSVSWYQQTPGQGLQFLFEYFSETQRNKGNFPGRFSGRQFSNSRSEMNVSTLELGDSALYLCASSKAEMNTEAFFGQGTRLTVV.

The CDR3 bases are TGTGCCAGCAGCCCATTAGCGGGATTCGAGACCCAGTACTTC. Its protein product is CASSPLAGFETQYF. The rearrangement links TRBV3-1 (or the pseudogene TRBV3-2) to TRBJ2-5, with 8 bases lining up with TRBD2. With 4 bases clipped from V and 5 bases from J, the junction kept 6 bases outside the gene matches. From germline, CDR1 is LGHDT and CDR2 YNNKEL (reference sequence). The CDR3 spans 14 residues.

The gene calls are TRBV2 and TRBJ2-1; 13 bases line up with TRBD2. The V segment lost 7 bases and the J segment 9 bases; nucleotides outside the gene matches: 9. The CDR3 has 15 amino acids. Germline-derived CDR1 and CDR2 are SNHLY and FYNNEI. CDR3 amino acids: CASNTGTSGNGEQFF. The CDR3 DNA is TGTGCCAGCAATACCGGGACTAGCGGGAATGGTGAGCAGTTCTTC.

The V call is TRBV2, the J call TRBJ1-5; 7 positions match TRBD1. Germline values: CDR1 SNHLY, CDR2 FYNNEI. J gave up 5 bases and V 6 bases, and 13 bases lay outside the gene matches. CDR3 length: 16 residues. The CDR3 coding sequence is TGTGCCAGCAGAAGAGACAGGGCCCTTAACCATCAGCCCCAGCATTTT. Its protein product is CASRRDRALNHQPQHF.

This chain links TRBV16 with TRBJ2-6, with 7 positions matching TRBD1. V was clipped by 4 bases and J by 4 bases; unmatched bases: 4. CDR3 length: 15 amino acids. Germline CDR1 is KGHSY and CDR2 is FQNENV. CDR3 loop: CASSRDRVGANVLTF. In DNA, the CDR3 is TGTGCCAGCAGCCGAGACAGGGTCGGGGCCAACGTCCTGACTTTC.

V and J are TRBV30 and TRBJ1-1; 9 nucleotides agree with TRBD1. V was clipped by 5 bases and J by 0 bases; unmatched bases: 1. The CDR3 spans 13 residues. The germline V gene has CDR1 GTSNPN and CDR2 SVGIG (reference sequence). The CDR3 protein is CAWGTGMNTEAFF. CDR3 DNA: TGTGCCTGGGGGACAGGGATGAACACTGAAGCTTTCTTT.

This clone was seen a handful of times. This chain links TRBV6-2 or TRBV6-3 with TRBJ2-1; 16 nucleotides line up with TRBD2. The CDR3 consists of 16 residues. Germline assignment: CDR1 MNHEY and CDR2 SVGEGT. Trimming removed 5 bases from V and 10 bases from J; junction bases left unmatched: 8. The CDR3 region is CASSREGLAGGGEQFF. The CDR3 DNA reads as TGTGCCAGCAGTAGAGAGGGACTAGCGGGAGGGGGGGAGCAGTTCTTC.

This chain joins TRBV5-1 and TRBJ1-1; TRBD1 might be the D (6 bases). CDR1 is SGHRS and CDR2 is YFSETQ in the germline V gene. This CDR3 contains 14 residues. The ends were cut back, 4 bases at V and 1 base at J, with 11 bases in the middle. Here the CDR3 DNA reads TGCGCCAGCAGCCCAGGGACAACGAACACTGAAGCTTTCTTT. Protein sequence: CASSPGTTNTEAFF.

The rearrangement joins TRBV3-1 (or the pseudogene TRBV3-2) to TRBJ1-5, with D possibly TRBD1 on 5 matching bases. The germline V gene has CDR1 LGHDT and CDR2 YNNKEL (reference sequence). The CDR3 length is 16 residues. The germline V and J ends were trimmed by 0 bases and 0 bases, with 9 bases remaining between them. CDR3 coding DNA: TGTGCCAGCAGCCAAGATGGGGGGTATAGCAATCAGCCCCAGCATTTT. Protein sequence: CASSQDGGYSNQPQHF.

The CDR3: CASSLIEQGANEQFF. The CDR3 coding sequence is TGTGCCAGCAGCTTAATCGAGCAGGGGGCTAATGAGCAGTTCTTC. The chain couples TRBV11-2 to TRBJ2-1; 8 bases map to TRBD1. V was clipped by 2 bases and J by 7 bases; unmatched bases: 7. This CDR3 is 15 amino acids long. From germline, CDR1 is SGHAT and CDR2 FQNNGV.